This entry lists 26 T cell receptor beta chains sequenced from one sample in a study of blood T cell repertoires in COVID-19. The table came from immunoSEQ multiplex PCR; TCRdb's copy has only in-frame clones and leaves some out. The table lists about 64,000 clones, around three quarters of them singletons. Sequencing was carried out using peripheral blood. The receptors originated from a human donor in a cohort sampled during active COVID-19.

The chain is built from TRBV6-6 and TRBJ1-2; 9 bases are shared with TRBD1. The V gene's germline CDR1 is MNHNY and CDR2 SVGAGI (reference sequence). Trimming cost V 0 bases and J 5 bases; bases outside gene matches: 4. The CDR3 is 15 amino acids. The CDR3 region is CASSYSEQGAYGYTF. CDR3 DNA sequence: TGTGCCAGCAGTTACTCGGAACAGGGGGCTTATGGCTACACCTTC.

The CDR3 DNA follows: TGTGCCAGCAGCTTGGCTCGGGTACCTTACGAGCAGTACTTC. Its translation is CASSLARVPYEQYF. This chain uses TRBV5-5 with TRBJ2-7; D remains ambiguous. The ends were cut back, 0 bases at V and 4 bases at J, with 11 bases in the middle. CDR1 SGHKS and CDR2 YYEKEE come from the germline V gene (reference sequence). CDR3 size: 14 residues.

V and J are TRBV27 and TRBJ1-1, with D hard to call. The germline V and J ends were trimmed by 4 bases and 0 bases, with 9 bases remaining between them. CDR3 length: 14 residues. The germline V gene has CDR1 MNHEY and CDR2 SMNVEV (reference sequence). The CDR3 nucleotides read TGTGCCAGCAGTTGGAGGGCCTTGAACACTGAAGCTTTCTTT. Protein product: CASSWRALNTEAFF.

The genes are TRBV5-1 and TRBJ2-7, with a tentative D call TRBD2 (5 bases). CDR1 and CDR2 from the germline V gene are SGHRS and YFSETQ. Deletions cut 1 base from V and 0 bases from J, with 8 bases between. This CDR3 spans 14 amino acids. CDR3 coding DNA: TGCGCCAGCAGCTTGTCGGCGGGCTCCTACGAGCAGTACTTC. This translates into CASSLSAGSYEQYF.

The chain links TRBV7-9 to TRBJ2-5; maybe TRBD1 (6 bases). Deletions cut 5 bases from V and 2 bases from J, with 12 bases between. The CDR3 consists of 14 residues. Germline CDR1 reads SEHNR; CDR2 reads FQNEAQ (reference sequence). The DNA for the CDR3 is TGTGCCAGCAGCCAATCGACAGGACAAGAGACCCAGTACTTC. It encodes CASSQSTGQETQYF.

The chain carries TRBV30 and TRBJ2-5; 8 bases are shared with TRBD2. The CDR3 runs 16 residues. The ends lost 0 bases at V and 5 bases at J; junction bases unmatched: 11. The germline gives CDR1 GTSNPN, CDR2 SVGIG (reference sequence). This CDR3 is CAWSVIGGGRGETQYF. As DNA, the CDR3 is TGTGCCTGGAGTGTAATCGGCGGGGGGCGCGGGGAGACCCAGTACTTC.

This chain links TRBV19 with TRBJ2-2, with 9 bases matching TRBD1. Germline V lookup: CDR1 LNHDA, CDR2 SQIVND (reference sequence). With 6 bases clipped from V and 3 bases from J, the junction kept 8 bases outside the gene matches. The CDR3 contains 16 residues. Here the CDR3 DNA reads TGTGCCAGTAGGGAGGGGACAGGGACGGACACCGGGGAGCTGTTTTTT. As protein: CASREGTGTDTGELFF.

The rearrangement uses TRBV6-5 and TRBJ1-1, with TRBD1 matching over 11 bases. Trimming removed 8 bases from V and 6 bases from J; junction bases left unmatched: 8. Germline V CDR1 and CDR2: MNHEY, SVGAGI. This CDR3 is 14 amino acids long. The CDR3 nucleotides are TGTGCCAGCGTTAGGACAGGGGGCGCGTCTGAAGCTTTCTTT. Protein sequence: CASVRTGGASEAFF.

Remarks on this clone: A junction end diverges from the germline sequence, so it may reflect a read error. V gene TRBV12-3 or TRBV12-4 combines with J gene TRBJ1-1; possible D gene TRBD1, 5 bases. The CDR3 runs 11 residues. CDR3 loop: CASSLDTEAFF. Here the CDR3 DNA reads TGTGCCAGCAGTTTGGACACGGAAGCTTTCTTT.

V is TRBV7-2 and J is TRBJ2-3, with D tentatively TRBD2 (5 bases). Germline V gene data show CDR1 as SGHTA and CDR2 as FQGNSA. V gave up 1 base and J gave up 4 bases, with 12 bases separating them. The CDR3 extends over 15 amino acids. The CDR3 is CASSLDPGFADTQYF. The CDR3 DNA is TGTGCCAGCAGCTTAGATCCGGGATTCGCAGATACGCAGTATTTT.

The gene calls are TRBV2 and TRBJ1-2; D unclear. Trimming left V 5 bases short and J 1 base short, with 11 bases between. This CDR3 has 14 residues. Germline V CDR1 and CDR2: SNHLY, FYNNEI. The CDR3 protein is CASSTIGLNYGYTF. As DNA, the CDR3 is TGTGCCAGCAGTACGATTGGACTTAACTATGGCTACACCTTC.

This rearrangement joins TRBV28 to TRBJ2-3; 8 bases align to TRBD2. The germline V gene has CDR1 MDHEN and CDR2 SYDVKM. The CDR3 contains 16 residues. Losses at the gene ends were 6 bases for V and 2 bases for J; bases not matched to a gene: 10. In nucleotides, the CDR3 is TGTGCCAGCAGCCCCTCTCGCGGGGGGTTCACAGATACGCAGTATTTT. It translates to CASSPSRGGFTDTQYF.

This sequence joins TRBV7-9 and TRBJ1-1; D gene uncertain. This CDR3 is 12 amino acids long. V lost 1 base and J 10 bases, leaving 10 bases between the germline ends. Per germline, CDR1 SEHNR and CDR2 FQNEAQ (reference sequence). The CDR3 loop reads CASSLVLGGAFF. In nucleotides, the CDR3 is TGTGCCAGCAGCTTAGTTCTTGGAGGAGCTTTCTTT.

This clone was counted many times. The chain uses TRBV4-2 and TRBJ1-2; weak D call: TRBD1 (5 bases). The CDR3 has 18 amino acids. The germline V gene has CDR1 LGHNA and CDR2 YNFKEQ. V was shortened by 0 bases and J by 1 base, with 18 bases between the two germline ends. CDR3 DNA sequence: TGTGCCAGCAGCCAAGATACTCGATTAGGACAAAATAACTATGGCTACACCTTC. Translating it yields CASSQDTRLGQNNYGYTF.

The chain combines TRBV7-9 with TRBJ1-2, with 8 positions matching TRBD1. The CDR3 sequence is 12 residues long. Trimming cost V 4 bases and J 8 bases; bases outside gene matches: 3. Germline assignment: CDR1 SEHNR and CDR2 FQNEAQ (reference sequence). CDR3 region: CASSSTGEGYTF. DNA of the CDR3: TGTGCCAGCAGCTCGACAGGGGAGGGCTACACCTTC.

This rearrangement joins TRBV11-3 to TRBJ2-7; D is unresolved. V lost 5 bases and J lost 2, with 10 bases in between. This CDR3 has 13 residues. Germline lookup yields CDR1 SGHNT and CDR2 YENEEA. CDR3 region: CASSPGDTYEQYF. In nucleotides, the CDR3 is TGTGCCAGCAGCCCCGGTGACACCTACGAGCAGTACTTC.

The chain links TRBV28 to TRBJ2-3, with TRBD2 as a possible D gene (6 bases). CDR3 length: 15 amino acids. Germline CDR1 reads MDHEN; CDR2 reads SYDVKM. With 8 bases removed from V and 2 bases from J, the gap between germline ends came to 17 bases. CDR3 sequence reads: CASGLPGSNTDTQYF. The CDR3 bases are TGTGCCAGCGGCCTCCCCGGGAGTAACACAGATACGCAGTATTTT.

The chain joins TRBV2 to TRBJ2-5; D might be TRBD1 (5 bases). Germline lookup yields CDR1 SNHLY and CDR2 FYNNEI. Trimming cost V 8 bases and J 1 base, with 11 bases left between them. This CDR3 spans 13 amino acids. Written as DNA, the CDR3 is TGTGCCAGCTGCCTCGACAGCCAAGAGACCCAGTACTTC. It codes for CASCLDSQETQYF.

This clone came up a few times. The V gene is TRBV4-1, the J gene TRBJ1-4; D is ambiguous. There are 13 residues in the CDR3. Germline CDR1 MGHRA, CDR2 YSYEKL. Trimming took 4 bases from V and 13 from J, leaving 16 bases between them. The CDR3 DNA reads TGCGCCAGCAGCCCGGACGGAGGAAGAATACTGTTTTTT. Protein sequence: CASSPDGGRILFF.

This clone was seen a single time. The V gene is TRBV5-6, the J gene TRBJ1-5, with unresolved D. Trimming removed 0 bases from V and 0 bases from J, with 4 bases in between. CDR3 length equals 14 residues. In germline, CDR1 is SGHDT, CDR2 YYEEEE. Here the CDR3 reads CASSLAYSNQPQHF. The CDR3 bases are TGTGCCAGCAGCTTGGCCTATAGCAATCAGCCCCAGCATTTT.

This clone has a count of ten or more. J is TRBJ1-4 and V is TRBV2; perhaps TRBD1 as D (6 bases). This CDR3 is 15 amino acids long. Per the germline V gene, CDR1 is SNHLY and CDR2 is FYNNEI. With 6 bases removed from V and 6 bases from J, the gap between germline ends came to 17 bases. CDR3 sequence: CASRGLGGYYEKLFF. In DNA form, the CDR3 reads TGTGCCAGCAGGGGCCTAGGGGGTTATTATGAAAAACTGTTTTTT.

The chain combines TRBV7-8 with TRBJ1-2; D gene uncertain. The CDR3 extends over 12 amino acids. The germline gives CDR1 SGHVS, CDR2 FQNEAQ. The V end was cut by 1 base, the J end by 4 bases, with 4 bases between. The CDR3 is CASSLVAYGYTF. CDR3 in DNA: TGTGCCAGCAGCTTAGTAGCCTATGGCTACACCTTC.

The chain employs TRBV7-2 and TRBJ2-1; 9 bases fit TRBD2. This CDR3 comprises 16 residues. Trimming cost V 4 bases and J 0 bases; bases outside gene matches: 4. Germline CDR1 reads SGHTA; CDR2 reads FQGNSA. CDR3 nucleotide sequence: TGTGCCAGCAGCTCTAGCGGGGCTCGCTCCTACAATGAGCAGTTCTTC. Encoded protein: CASSSSGARSYNEQFF.

This clone showed up just a few times. The V call is TRBV19, the J call TRBJ1-6; no clear D gene. Between the trimmed V and J ends, which lost 4 bases and 8 bases, there was a span of 9 bases. Per germline, CDR1 LNHDA and CDR2 SQIVND (reference sequence). This CDR3 comprises 13 residues. The CDR3 coding sequence is TGTGCCAGTAGTACCCTCGGGGATTCACCCCTCCACTTT. This encodes CASSTLGDSPLHF. Based on the CDR3 plus reference TRBV19 and TRBJ1-6, the full variable domain is DGGITQSPKYLFRKEGQNVTLSCEQNLNHDAMYWYRQDPGQGLRLIYYSQIVNDFQKGDIAEGYSVSREKKESFPLTVTSAQKNPTAFYLCASSTLGDSPLHFGNGTRLTVT.

A few counts support this clone. The chain carries TRBV5-4 and TRBJ2-1, with 8 bases identical to TRBD2. Germline V gene lookup returns CDR1 SGHNT and CDR2 YYREEE (reference sequence). Losses at the gene ends were 3 bases for V and 1 base for J; bases not matched to a gene: 3. This CDR3 has 15 amino acids. CDR3 in amino acids: CASSSGTRSYNEQFF. CDR3 sequence (DNA): TGTGCCAGCAGCTCCGGGACTAGGTCCTACAATGAGCAGTTCTTC.

The rearrangement uses TRBV19 and TRBJ2-1, with 12 nucleotides matching TRBD2. The CDR3 is 17 residues long. The V gene end was trimmed by 6 bases and the J gene end by 5 bases; junction bases not matched to a gene: 11. CDR1 and CDR2 (germline): LNHDA, SQIVND (reference sequence). CDR3 bases: TGTGCCAGTAGGAGCGCTACTAGCGGGGGGAGTAACAATGAGCAGTTCTTC. Translation gives CASRSATSGGSNNEQFF.